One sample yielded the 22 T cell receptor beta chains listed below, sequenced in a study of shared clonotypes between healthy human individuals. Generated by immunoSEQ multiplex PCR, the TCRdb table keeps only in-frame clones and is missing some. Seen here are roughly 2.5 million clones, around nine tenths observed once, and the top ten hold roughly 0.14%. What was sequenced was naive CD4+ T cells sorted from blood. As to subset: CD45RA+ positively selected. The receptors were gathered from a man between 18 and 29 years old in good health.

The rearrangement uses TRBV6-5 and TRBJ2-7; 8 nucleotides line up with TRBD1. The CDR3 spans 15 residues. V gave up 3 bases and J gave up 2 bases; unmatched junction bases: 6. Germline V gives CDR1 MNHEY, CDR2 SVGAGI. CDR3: CASSYGQGAAYEQYF. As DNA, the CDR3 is TGTGCCAGCAGTTATGGGCAGGGGGCGGCCTACGAGCAGTACTTC.

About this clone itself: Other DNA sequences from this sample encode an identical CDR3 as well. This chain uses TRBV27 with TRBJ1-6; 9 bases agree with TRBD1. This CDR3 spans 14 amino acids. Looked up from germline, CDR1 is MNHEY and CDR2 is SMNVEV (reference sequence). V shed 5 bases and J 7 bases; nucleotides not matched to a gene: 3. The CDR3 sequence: CASSPGTGNSPLHF. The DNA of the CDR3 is TGTGCCAGCAGTCCGGGGACAGGGAATTCACCCCTCCACTTT.

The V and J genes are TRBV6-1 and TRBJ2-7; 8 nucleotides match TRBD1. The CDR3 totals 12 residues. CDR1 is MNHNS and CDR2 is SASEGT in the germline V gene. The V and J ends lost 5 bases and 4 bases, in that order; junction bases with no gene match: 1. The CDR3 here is CASSRTGYEQYF. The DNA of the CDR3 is TGTGCCAGCAGTAGGACAGGGTACGAGCAGTACTTC.

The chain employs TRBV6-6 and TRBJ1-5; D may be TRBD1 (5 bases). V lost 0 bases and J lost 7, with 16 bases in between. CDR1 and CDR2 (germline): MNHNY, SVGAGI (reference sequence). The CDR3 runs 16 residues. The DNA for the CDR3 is TGTGCCAGCAGTTACTCTTATCCAGGGAAGGGCCAGCCCCAGCATTTT. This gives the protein CASSYSYPGKGQPQHF.

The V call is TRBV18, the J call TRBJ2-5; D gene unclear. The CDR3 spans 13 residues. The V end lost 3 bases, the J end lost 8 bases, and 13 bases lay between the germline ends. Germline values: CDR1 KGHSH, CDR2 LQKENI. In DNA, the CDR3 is TGTGCCAGCTCACCTGACACGGCGTTTACCCAGTACTTC. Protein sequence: CASSPDTAFTQYF.

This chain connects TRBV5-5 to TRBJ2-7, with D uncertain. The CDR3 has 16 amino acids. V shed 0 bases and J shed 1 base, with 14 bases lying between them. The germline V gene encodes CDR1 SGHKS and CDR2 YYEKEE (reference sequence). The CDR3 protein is CASSLGGGKNSYEQYF. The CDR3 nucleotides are TGTGCCAGCAGCTTGGGGGGTGGAAAAAATTCCTACGAGCAGTACTTC. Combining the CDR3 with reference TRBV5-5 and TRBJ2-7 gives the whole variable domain DAGVTQSPTHLIKTRGQQVTLRCSPISGHKSVSWYQQVLGQGPQFIFQYYEKEERGRGNFPDRFSARQFPNYSSELNVNALLLGDSALYLCASSLGGGKNSYEQYFGPGTRLTVT.

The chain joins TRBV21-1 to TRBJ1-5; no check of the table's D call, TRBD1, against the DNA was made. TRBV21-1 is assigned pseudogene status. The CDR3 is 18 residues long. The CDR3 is CASSKVIRIRGSNQPQHF. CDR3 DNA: TGTGCCAGCAGCAAAGTCATCAGGATCAGGGGGAGCAATCAGCCCCAGCATTTT.

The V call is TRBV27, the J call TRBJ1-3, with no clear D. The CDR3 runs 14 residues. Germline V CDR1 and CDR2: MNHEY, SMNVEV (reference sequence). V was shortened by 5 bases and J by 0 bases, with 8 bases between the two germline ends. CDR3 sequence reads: CASSIASSGNTIYF. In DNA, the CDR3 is TGTGCCAGCAGTATAGCTAGCTCTGGAAACACCATATATTTT.

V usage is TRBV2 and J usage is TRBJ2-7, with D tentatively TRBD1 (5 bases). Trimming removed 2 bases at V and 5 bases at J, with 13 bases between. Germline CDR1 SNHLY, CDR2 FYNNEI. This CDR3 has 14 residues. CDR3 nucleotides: TGTGCCAGCAGTGAAAGGGCAGGGCTCAACGAGCAGTACTTC. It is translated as CASSERAGLNEQYF.

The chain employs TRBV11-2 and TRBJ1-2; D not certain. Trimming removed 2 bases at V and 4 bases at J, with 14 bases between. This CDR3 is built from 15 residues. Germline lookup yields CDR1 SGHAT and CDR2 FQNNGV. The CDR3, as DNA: TGTGCCAGCAGCTTAAATAGCCCAGGCCCCTATGGCTACACCTTC. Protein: CASSLNSPGPYGYTF.

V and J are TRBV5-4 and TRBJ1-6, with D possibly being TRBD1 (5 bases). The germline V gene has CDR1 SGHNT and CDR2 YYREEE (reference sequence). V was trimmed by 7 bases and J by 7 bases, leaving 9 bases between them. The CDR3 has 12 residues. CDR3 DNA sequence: TGTGCCAGCCGGGGGTCAAATTCACCCCTCCACTTT. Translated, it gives CASRGSNSPLHF.

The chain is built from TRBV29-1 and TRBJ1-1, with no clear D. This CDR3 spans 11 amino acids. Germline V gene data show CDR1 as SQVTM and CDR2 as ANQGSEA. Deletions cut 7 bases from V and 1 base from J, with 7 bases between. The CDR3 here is CSATENTEAFF. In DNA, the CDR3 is TGCAGCGCGACGGAGAACACTGAAGCTTTCTTT.

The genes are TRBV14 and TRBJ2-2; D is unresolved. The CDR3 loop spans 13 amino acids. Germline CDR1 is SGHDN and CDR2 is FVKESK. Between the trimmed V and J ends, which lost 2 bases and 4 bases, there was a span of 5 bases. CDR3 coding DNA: TGTGCCAGCAGCCAACCTCCCACCGGGGAGCTGTTTTTT. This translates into CASSQPPTGELFF. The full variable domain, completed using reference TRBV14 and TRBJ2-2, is EAGVTQFPSHSVIEKGQTVTLRCDPISGHDNLYWYRRVMGKEIKFLLHFVKESKQDESGMPNNRFLAERTGGTYSTLKVQPAELEDSGVYFCASSQPPTGELFFGEGSRLTVL.

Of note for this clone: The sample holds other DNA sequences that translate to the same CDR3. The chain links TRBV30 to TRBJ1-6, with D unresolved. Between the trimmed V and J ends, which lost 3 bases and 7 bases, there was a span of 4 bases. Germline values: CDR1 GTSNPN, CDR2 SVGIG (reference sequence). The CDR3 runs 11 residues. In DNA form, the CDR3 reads TGTGCCTGGAGAACGAATTCACCCCTCCACTTT. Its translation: CAWRTNSPLHF. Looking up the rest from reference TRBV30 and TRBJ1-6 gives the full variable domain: SQTIHQWPATLVQPVGSPLSLECTVEGTSNPNLYWYRQAAGRGLQLLFYSVGIGQISSEVPQNLSASRPQDRQFILSSKKLLLSDSGFYLCAWRTNSPLHFGNGTRLTVT.

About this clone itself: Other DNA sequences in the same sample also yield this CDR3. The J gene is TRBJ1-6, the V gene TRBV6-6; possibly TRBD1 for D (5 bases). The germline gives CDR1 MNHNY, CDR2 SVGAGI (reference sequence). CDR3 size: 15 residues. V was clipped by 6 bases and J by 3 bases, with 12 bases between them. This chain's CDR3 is CASSPGGVYNSPLHF. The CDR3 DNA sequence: TGTGCCAGCAGCCCCGGGGGAGTCTATAATTCACCCCTCCACTTT.

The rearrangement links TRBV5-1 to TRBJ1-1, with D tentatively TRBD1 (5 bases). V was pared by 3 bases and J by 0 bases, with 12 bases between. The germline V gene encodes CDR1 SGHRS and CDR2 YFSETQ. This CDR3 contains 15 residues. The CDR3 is CASSSDIRVNTEAFF. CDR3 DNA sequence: TGCGCCAGCAGCTCGGACATCAGGGTGAACACTGAAGCTTTCTTT.

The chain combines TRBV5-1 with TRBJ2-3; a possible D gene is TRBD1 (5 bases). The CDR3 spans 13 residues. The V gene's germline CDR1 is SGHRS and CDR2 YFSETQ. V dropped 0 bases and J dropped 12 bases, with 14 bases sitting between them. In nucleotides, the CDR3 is TGCGCCAGCAGCTTGGAATTGCAGGACATTCAGTATTTT. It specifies CASSLELQDIQYF.

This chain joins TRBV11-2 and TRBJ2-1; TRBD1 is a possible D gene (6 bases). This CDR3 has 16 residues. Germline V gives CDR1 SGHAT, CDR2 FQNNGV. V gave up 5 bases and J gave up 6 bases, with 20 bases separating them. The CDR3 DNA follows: TGTGCCAGCAGCGCCAAAAACAGGGACCCGGCCAATGAGCAGTTCTTC. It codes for CASSAKNRDPANEQFF.

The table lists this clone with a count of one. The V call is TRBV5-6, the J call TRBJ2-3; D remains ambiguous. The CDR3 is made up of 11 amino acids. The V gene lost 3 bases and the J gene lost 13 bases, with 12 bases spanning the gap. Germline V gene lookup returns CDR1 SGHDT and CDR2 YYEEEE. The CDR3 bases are TGTGCCAGCAGCTCAGGATGGCACAAGTATTTT. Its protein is CASSSGWHKYF.

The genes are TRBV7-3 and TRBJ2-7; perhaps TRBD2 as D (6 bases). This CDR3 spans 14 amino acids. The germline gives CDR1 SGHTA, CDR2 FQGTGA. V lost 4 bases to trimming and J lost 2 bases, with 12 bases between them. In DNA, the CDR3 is TGTGCCAGCAGCTCACAAGCGGGTCCCTACGAGCAGTACTTC. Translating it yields CASSSQAGPYEQYF.

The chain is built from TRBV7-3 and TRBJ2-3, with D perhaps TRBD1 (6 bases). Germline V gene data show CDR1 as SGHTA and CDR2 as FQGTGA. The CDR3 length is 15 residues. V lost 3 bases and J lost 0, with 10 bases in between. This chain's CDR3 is CASSLQGMSTDTQYF. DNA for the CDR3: TGTGCCAGCAGCTTGCAGGGGATGAGCACAGATACGCAGTATTTT.

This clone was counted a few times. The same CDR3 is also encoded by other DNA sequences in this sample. Here the CDR3 reads CSVAYTEAFF. The DNA of the CDR3 is TGCAGCGTCGCCTACACTGAAGCTTTCTTT. The chain carries TRBV29-1 and TRBJ1-1; D is ambiguous. V gave up 6 bases and J gave up 3 bases, with 5 bases separating them. CDR3 length: 10 amino acids. The germline gives CDR1 SQVTM, CDR2 ANQGSEA.